This TCR beta chain comes out of a study of OX40 agonist ivuxolimab in advanced cancers. Study context: Prior anti-PD-1, anti-PD-L1 or anti-CTLA-4 therapy was allowed; roughly 40% had some. Whole-study findings and limits: Determination of antigen specificity was not performed for the expanded peripheral T cells.

Patients had blood sampled at baseline and again on cycle 4 day 1 and cycle 7 day 1. In regard to this clone: Its antigen is unknown.

The germline V and J ends were trimmed by 3 bases and 1 base, with 19 bases remaining between them. The V gene's germline CDR1 is KGHSH and CDR2 LQKENI. This CDR3 has 18 residues. Only in-frame clones appear in the TCRdb table, and some are missing; sequencing was by immunoSEQ multiplex PCR. The data show around 7,700 clones, 86% seen once. The chain is built from TRBV18 and TRBJ2-1, with D perhaps assigned TRBD1 or TRBD2 (5 bases each). Sequencing used CD4+ or CD8+ T cells sorted from blood, obtained in a trial of the OX40 agonist ivuxolimab. This receptor was identified in an adult with an advanced solid tumor such as melanoma, head and neck, liver or kidney cancer. CDR3 region: CASSPRALRDGSYNEQFF. CDR3 DNA: TGTGCCAGCTCACCGCGAGCTCTCCGGGACGGATCCTACAATGAGCAGTTCTTC.